Described below is a single TCR beta chain sequence and its context. The data originate from a study of blood T cell repertoires in COVID-19. Whole-study context: Acute-phase and convalescent COVID-19 samples originated in the United States, Italy and Spain. Sources were T cells, B-cell-depleted T cells, or PBMCs; the material itself was cDNA or gDNA.

How the authors handled the data: Scientists estimated how many nucleated cells there were by amplifying reference gene primers. The method was immunoSEQ multiplex PCR; TCRdb's version includes in-frame clones alone and lacks a portion of them. From that table come the V and J calls and clone size; the DNA was used to work out D and trimming. Altogether 200,000 to 250,000 clones are present, 70% to 90% being singletons, with the ten largest covering 3%. The CDR3 has 12 amino acids. Germline CDR1 LGHNA, CDR2 YNFKEQ. The V end lost 0 bases, the J end lost 8 bases, and 4 bases lay between the germline ends.

This receptor was taken from a young man with active or convalescent COVID-19. The sample comprised peripheral blood. The V gene is TRBV4-2, the J gene TRBJ1-4, with D unresolved. CDR3 loop: CASSQDREKLFF. DNA for the CDR3: TGTGCCAGCAGCCAAGATCGGGAAAAACTGTTTTTT.